The clone carrying this T cell receptor (beta chain) occurred a few times. As yet, its antigen is unknown. TCRdb reprocessed the RT-PCR reads via MiXCR and lists one record per CDR3 protein. This table has about half a million distinct CDR3 sequences, about 25% appearing once. This sample is part of a study of response to subunit inactivated influenza vaccine. Between the trimmed V and J ends, which lost 2 bases and 2 bases, there was a span of 7 bases. This CDR3 is 13 amino acids long. Germline V gene data show CDR1 as MNHEY and CDR2 as SVGAGI. Regarding the study as a whole: Few new T cells, the authors suggested, are recruited by each seasonal influenza vaccination.

This sequence originates from a man between 50 and 59 years old who received an inactivated influenza vaccine. Sequenced here: CD4+ T cells sorted from PBMCs, sampled more than 4 days after vaccination. The V call is TRBV6-5, the J call TRBJ2-7, with TRBD2 as a possible D gene (5 bases). The CDR3, as DNA: TGTGCCAGCAGTTACCCCGGGACCTACGAGCAGTACTTC. The encoded protein is CASSYPGTYEQYF.